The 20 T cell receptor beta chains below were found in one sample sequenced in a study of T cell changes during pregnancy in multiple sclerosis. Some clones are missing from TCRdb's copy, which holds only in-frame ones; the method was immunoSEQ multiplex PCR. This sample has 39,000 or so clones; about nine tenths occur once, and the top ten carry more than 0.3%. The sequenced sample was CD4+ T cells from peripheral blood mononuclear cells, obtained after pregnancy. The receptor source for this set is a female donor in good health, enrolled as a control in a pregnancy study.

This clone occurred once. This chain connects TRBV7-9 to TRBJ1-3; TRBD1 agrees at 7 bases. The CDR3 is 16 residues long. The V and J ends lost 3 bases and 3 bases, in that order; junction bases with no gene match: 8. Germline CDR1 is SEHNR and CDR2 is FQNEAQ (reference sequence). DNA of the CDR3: TGTGCCAGCAGCTTCGGACGTACAGGGGTTGGAAACACCATATATTTT. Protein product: CASSFGRTGVGNTIYF.

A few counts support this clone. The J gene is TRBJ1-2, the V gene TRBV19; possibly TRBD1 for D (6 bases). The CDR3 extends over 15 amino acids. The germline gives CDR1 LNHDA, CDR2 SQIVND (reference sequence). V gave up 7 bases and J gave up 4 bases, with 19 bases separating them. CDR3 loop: CASKVGTGNSYGYTF. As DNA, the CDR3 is TGTGCCAGTAAGGTGGGAACAGGGAACTCCTATGGCTACACCTTC.

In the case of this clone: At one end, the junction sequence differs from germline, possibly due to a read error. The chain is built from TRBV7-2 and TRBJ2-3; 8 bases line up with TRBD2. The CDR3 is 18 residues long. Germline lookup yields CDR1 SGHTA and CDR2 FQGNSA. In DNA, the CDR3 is TGTGCCAGCAGCCCACCCGCGGGGCTAGCGGGCCGAGTAGATATGCAGTATTTT. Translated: CASSPPAGLAGRVDMQYF.

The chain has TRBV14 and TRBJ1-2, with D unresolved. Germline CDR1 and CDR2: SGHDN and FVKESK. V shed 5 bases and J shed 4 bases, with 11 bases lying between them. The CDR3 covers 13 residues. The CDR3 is CASSASPGYGYTF. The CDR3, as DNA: TGTGCCAGCAGCGCTTCCCCGGGCTATGGCTACACCTTC.

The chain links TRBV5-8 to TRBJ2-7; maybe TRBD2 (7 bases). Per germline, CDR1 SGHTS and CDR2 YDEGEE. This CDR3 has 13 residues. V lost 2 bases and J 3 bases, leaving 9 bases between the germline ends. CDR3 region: CASSFGGHYEQYF. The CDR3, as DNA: TGTGCCAGCAGCTTCGGGGGGCACTACGAGCAGTACTTC.

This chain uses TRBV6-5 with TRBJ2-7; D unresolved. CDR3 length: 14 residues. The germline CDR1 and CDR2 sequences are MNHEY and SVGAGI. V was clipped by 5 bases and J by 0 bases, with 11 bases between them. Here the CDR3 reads CASSPGWSSYEQYF. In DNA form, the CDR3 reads TGTGCCAGCAGTCCAGGTTGGTCCTCCTACGAGCAGTACTTC.

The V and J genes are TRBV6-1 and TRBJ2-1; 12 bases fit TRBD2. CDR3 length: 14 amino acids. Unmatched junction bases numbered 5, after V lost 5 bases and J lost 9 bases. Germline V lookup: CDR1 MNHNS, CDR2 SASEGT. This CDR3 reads CASSLAGGPGEQFF. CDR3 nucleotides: TGTGCCAGCAGTCTAGCGGGAGGGCCGGGTGAGCAGTTCTTC.

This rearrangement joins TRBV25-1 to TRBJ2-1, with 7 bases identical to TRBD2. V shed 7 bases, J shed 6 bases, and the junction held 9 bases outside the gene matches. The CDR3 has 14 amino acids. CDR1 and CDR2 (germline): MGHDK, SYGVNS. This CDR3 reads CASTVAGVTNEQFF. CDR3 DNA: TGTGCCAGCACGGTGGCGGGAGTTACCAATGAGCAGTTCTTC.

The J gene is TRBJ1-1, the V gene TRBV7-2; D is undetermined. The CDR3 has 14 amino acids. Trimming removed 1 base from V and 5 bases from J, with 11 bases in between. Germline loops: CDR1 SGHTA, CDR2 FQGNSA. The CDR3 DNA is TGTGCCAGCAGCTTAGTTACGGTAGCAACTGAAGCTTTCTTT. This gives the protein CASSLVTVATEAFF.

The CDR3: CASSLDGTGRTYEQYF. The DNA for the CDR3 is TGTGCCAGCAGCTTAGACGGGACAGGGCGGACCTACGAGCAGTACTTC. The chain has TRBV11-2 and TRBJ2-7, with 9 bases aligning to TRBD1. Germline CDR1 and CDR2: SGHAT and FQNNGV. This CDR3 comprises 16 residues. V lost 0 bases to trimming and J lost 2 bases; unmatched junction nucleotides: 5. The entire variable domain, with the rest obtained from reference TRBV11-2 and TRBJ2-7, is as follows: EAGVAQSPRYKIIEKRQSVAFWCNPISGHATLYWYQQILGQGPKLLIQFQNNGVVDDSQLPKDRFSAERLKGVDSTLKIQPAKLEDSAVYLCASSLDGTGRTYEQYFGPGTRLTVT.

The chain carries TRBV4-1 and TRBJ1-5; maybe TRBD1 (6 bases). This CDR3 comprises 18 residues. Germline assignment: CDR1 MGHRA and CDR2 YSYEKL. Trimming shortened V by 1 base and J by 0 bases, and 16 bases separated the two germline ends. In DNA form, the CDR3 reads TGCGCCAGCAGCCAAGGGGGCTCCGGGACACGTAGCAATCAGCCCCAGCATTTT. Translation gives CASSQGGSGTRSNQPQHF.

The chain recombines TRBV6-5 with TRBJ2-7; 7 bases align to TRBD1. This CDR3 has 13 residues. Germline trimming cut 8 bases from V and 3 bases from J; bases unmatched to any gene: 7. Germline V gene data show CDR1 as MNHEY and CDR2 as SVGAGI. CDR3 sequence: CASRDSEYYEQYF. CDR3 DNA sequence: TGTGCCAGCCGGGACAGCGAATACTACGAGCAGTACTTC.

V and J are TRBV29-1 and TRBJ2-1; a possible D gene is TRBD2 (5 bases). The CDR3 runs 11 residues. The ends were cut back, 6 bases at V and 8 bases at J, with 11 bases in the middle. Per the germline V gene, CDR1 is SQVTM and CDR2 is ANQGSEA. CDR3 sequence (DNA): TGCAGCGTGCGGAGGTCCGATGAGCAGTTCTTC. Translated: CSVRRSDEQFF.

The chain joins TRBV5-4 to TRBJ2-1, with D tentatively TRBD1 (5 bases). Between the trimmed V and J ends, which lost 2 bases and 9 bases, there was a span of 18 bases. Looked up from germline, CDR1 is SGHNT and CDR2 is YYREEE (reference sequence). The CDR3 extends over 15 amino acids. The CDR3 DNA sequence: TGTGCCAGCAGCTTCTCTTTCTCAGGGCTAGGTGAGCAGTTCTTC. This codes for CASSFSFSGLGEQFF.

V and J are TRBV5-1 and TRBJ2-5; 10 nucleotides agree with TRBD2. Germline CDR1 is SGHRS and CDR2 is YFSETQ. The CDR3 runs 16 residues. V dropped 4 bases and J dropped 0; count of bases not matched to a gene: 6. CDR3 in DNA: TGCGCCAGCAGCCTAGGACTAGCGGACAACCAAGAGACCCAGTACTTC. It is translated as CASSLGLADNQETQYF.

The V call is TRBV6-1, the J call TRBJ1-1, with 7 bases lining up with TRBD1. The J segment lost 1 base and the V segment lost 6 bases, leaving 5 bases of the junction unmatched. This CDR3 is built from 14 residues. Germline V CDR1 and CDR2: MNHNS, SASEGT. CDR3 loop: CASRVTGANTEAFF. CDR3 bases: TGTGCCAGCAGAGTTACAGGGGCGAACACTGAAGCTTTCTTT.

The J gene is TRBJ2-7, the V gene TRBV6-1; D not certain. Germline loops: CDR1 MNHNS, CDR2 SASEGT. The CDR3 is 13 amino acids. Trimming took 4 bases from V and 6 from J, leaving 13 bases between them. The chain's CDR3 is CASSVVESGEQYF. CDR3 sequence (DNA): TGTGCCAGCAGTGTGGTAGAATCGGGCGAGCAGTACTTC.

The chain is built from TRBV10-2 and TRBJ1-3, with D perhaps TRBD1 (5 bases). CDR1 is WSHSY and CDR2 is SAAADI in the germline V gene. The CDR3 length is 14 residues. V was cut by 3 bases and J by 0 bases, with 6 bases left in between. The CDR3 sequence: CASSDQGSGNTIYF. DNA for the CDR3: TGCGCCAGCAGTGATCAGGGCTCTGGAAACACCATATATTTT.

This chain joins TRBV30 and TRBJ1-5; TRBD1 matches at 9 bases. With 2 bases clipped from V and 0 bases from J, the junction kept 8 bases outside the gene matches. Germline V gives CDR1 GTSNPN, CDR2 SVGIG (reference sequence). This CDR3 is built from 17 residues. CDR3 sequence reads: CAWSSGTGFYSNQPQHF. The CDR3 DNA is TGTGCCTGGAGTTCAGGGACAGGGTTTTATAGCAATCAGCCCCAGCATTTT.

The CDR3 is CASSQDSGTSGGWRETQYF. Written as DNA, the CDR3 is TGCGCCAGCAGCCAAGACTCCGGGACTAGCGGGGGGTGGAGGGAGACCCAGTACTTC. The V gene is TRBV4-3, the J gene TRBJ2-5; 15 bases map to TRBD2. In germline, CDR1 is LGHNA, CDR2 YSLEER. The CDR3 runs to 19 residues. The ends lost 0 bases at V and 5 bases at J; junction bases unmatched: 10.